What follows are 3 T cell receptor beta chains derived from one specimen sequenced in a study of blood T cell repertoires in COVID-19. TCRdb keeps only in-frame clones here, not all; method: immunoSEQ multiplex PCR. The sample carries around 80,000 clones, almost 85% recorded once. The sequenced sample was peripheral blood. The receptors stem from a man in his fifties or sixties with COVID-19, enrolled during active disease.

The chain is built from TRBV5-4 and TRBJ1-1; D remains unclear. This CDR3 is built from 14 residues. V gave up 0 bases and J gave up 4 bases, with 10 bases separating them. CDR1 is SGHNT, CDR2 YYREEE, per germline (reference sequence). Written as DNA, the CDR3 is TGTGCCAGCAGCTTGGGAGGGCCTGGCACTGAAGCTTTCTTT. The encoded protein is CASSLGGPGTEAFF.

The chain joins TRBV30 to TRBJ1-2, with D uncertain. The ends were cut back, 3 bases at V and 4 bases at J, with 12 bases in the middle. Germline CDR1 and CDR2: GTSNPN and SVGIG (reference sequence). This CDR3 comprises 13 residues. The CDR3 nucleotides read TGTGCCTGGAGGCACAAGGGAGGCTATGGCTACACCTTC. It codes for CAWRHKGGYGYTF.

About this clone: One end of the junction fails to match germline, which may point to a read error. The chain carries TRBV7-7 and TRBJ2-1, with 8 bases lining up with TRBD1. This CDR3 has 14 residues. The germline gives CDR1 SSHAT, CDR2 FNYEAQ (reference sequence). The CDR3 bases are TGTGCTAGCAGCCAGGACAGGGCAAACAATGAGCAGTTCTTC. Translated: CASSQDRANNEQFF.